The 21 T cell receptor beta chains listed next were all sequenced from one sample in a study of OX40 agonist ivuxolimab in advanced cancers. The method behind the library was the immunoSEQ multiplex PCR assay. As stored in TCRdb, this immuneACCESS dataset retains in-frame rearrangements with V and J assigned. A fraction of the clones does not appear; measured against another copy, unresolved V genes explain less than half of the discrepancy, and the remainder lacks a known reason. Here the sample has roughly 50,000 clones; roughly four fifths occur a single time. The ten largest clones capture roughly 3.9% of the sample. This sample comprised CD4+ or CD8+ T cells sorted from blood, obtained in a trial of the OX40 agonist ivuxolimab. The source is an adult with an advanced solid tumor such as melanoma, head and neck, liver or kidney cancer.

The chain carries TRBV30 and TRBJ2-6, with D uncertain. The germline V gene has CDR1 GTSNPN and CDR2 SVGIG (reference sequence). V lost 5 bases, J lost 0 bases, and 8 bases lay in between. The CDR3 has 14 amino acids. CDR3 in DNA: TGTGCCTGGGCGAAACTCTCTGGGGCCAACGTCCTGACTTTC. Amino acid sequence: CAWAKLSGANVLTF.

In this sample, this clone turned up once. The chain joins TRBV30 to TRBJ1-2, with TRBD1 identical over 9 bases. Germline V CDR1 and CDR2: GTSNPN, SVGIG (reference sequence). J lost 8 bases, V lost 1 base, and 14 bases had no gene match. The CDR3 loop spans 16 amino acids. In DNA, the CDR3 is TGTGCCTGGAGTGAAGGGGCGCTACAGGGGGCAGAGGGCTACACCTTC. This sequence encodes CAWSEGALQGAEGYTF. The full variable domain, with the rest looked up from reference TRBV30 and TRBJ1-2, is SQTIHQWPATLVQPVGSPLSLECTVEGTSNPNLYWYRQAAGRGLQLLFYSVGIGQISSEVPQNLSASRPQDRQFILSSKKLLLSDSGFYLCAWSEGALQGAEGYTFGSGTRLTVV.

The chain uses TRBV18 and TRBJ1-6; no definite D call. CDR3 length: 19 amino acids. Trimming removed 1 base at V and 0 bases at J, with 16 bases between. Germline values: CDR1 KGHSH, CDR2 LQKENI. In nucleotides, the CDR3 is TGTGCCAGCTCACCACAGCCGGCAGCCACAAGCTCCTATAATTCACCCCTCCACTTT. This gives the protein CASSPQPAATSSYNSPLHF. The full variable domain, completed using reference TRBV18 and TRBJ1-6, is NAGVMQNPRHLVRRRGQEARLRCSPMKGHSHVYWYRQLPEEGLKFMVYLQKENIIDESGMPKERFSAEFPKEGPSILRIQQVVRGDSAAYFCASSPQPAATSSYNSPLHFGNGTRLTVT.

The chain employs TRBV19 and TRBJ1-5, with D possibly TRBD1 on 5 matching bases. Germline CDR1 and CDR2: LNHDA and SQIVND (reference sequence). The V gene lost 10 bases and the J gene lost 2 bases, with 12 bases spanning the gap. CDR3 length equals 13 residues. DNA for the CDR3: TGTGCCACCGCCTTGGGGGGCAATCAGCCCCAGCATTTT. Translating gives CATALGGNQPQHF. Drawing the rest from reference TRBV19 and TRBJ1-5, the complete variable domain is DGGITQSPKYLFRKEGQNVTLSCEQNLNHDAMYWYRQDPGQGLRLIYYSQIVNDFQKGDIAEGYSVSREKKESFPLTVTSAQKNPTAFYLCATALGGNQPQHFGDGTRLSIL.

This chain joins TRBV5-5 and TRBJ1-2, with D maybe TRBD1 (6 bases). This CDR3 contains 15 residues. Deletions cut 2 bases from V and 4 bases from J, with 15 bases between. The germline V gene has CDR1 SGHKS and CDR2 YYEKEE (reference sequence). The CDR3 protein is CASSLERGQLYGYTF. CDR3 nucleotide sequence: TGTGCCAGCAGCTTAGAGCGAGGACAGCTCTATGGCTACACCTTC.

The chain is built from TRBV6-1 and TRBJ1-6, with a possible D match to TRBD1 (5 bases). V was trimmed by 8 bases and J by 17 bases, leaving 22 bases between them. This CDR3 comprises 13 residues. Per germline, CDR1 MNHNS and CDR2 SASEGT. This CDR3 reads CASLLGMGVPIHF. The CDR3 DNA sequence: TGTGCCAGCTTGTTAGGGATGGGGGTTCCTATCCACTTT.

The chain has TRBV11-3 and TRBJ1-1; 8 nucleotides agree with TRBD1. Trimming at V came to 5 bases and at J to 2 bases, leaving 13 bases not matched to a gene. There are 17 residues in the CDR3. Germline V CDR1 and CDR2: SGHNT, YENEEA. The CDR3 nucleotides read TGTGCCAGCAGCACCCCGGCAGGGGGCAACGAAAACACTGAAGCTTTCTTT. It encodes CASSTPAGGNENTEAFF.

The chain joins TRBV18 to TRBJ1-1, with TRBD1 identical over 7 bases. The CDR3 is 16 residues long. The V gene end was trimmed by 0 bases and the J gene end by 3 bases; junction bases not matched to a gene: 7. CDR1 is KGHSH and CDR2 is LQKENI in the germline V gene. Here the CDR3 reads CASSPPRLGGDTEAFF. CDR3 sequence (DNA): TGTGCCAGCTCACCACCGAGGCTAGGGGGCGACACTGAAGCTTTCTTT. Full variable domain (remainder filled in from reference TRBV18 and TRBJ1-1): NAGVMQNPRHLVRRRGQEARLRCSPMKGHSHVYWYRQLPEEGLKFMVYLQKENIIDESGMPKERFSAEFPKEGPSILRIQQVVRGDSAAYFCASSPPRLGGDTEAFFGQGTRLTVV.

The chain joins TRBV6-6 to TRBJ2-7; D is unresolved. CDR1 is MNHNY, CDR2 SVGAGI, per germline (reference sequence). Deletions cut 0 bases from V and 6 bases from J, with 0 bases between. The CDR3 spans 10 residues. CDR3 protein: CASSYSEQYF. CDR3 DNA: TGTGCCAGCAGTTACTCCGAGCAGTACTTC.

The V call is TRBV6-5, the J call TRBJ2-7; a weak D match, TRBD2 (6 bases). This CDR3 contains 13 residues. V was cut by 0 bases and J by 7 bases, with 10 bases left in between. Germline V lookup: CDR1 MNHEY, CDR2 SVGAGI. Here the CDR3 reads CASSYSRGLEQYF. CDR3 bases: TGTGCCAGCAGTTACTCTCGGGGGTTAGAGCAGTACTTC.

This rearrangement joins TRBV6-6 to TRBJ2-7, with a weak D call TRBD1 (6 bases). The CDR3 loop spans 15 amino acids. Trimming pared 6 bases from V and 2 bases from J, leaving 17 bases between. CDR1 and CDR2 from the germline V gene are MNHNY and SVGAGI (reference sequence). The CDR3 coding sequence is TGTGCCAGCAGCCCCGCAACAGGGAGCCCCTACGAGCAGTACTTC. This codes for CASSPATGSPYEQYF.

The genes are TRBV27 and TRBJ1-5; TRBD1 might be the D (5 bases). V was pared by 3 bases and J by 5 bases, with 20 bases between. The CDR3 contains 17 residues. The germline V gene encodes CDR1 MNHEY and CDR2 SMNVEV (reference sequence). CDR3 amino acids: CASSLGLGGNNYQPQHF. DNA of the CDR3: TGTGCCAGCAGTTTGGGTCTTGGGGGGAACAACTATCAGCCCCAGCATTTT.

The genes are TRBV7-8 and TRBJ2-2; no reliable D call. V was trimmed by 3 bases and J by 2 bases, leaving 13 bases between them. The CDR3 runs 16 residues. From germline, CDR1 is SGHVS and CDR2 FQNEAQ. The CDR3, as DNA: TGTGCCAGCAGCTTCCTGAGACTTCCCAACACCGGGGAGCTGTTTTTT. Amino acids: CASSFLRLPNTGELFF.

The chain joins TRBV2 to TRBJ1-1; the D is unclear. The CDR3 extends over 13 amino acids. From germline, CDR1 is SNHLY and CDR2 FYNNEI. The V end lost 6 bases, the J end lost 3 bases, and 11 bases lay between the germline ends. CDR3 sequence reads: CASSPLIDTEAFF. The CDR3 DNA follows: TGTGCCAGCAGCCCCTTAATAGACACTGAAGCTTTCTTT.

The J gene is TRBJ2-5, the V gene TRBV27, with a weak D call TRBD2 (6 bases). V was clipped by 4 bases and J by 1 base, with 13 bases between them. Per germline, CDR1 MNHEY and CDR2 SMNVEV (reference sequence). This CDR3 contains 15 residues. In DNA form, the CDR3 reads TGTGCCAGCAGTTCGTTGTGGGGGGTCCAAGAGACCCAGTACTTC. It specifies CASSSLWGVQETQYF.

The CDR3 DNA reads as TGTGCCACCTATTCCGGAACAGGGCTGGGAAATGAAGCTTTCTTT. Its protein is CATYSGTGLGNEAFF. The chain has TRBV19 and TRBJ1-1; a possible D gene is TRBD1 (6 bases). The ends were cut back, 10 bases at V and 7 bases at J, with 25 bases in the middle. This CDR3 comprises 15 residues. Germline V lookup: CDR1 LNHDA, CDR2 SQIVND (reference sequence).

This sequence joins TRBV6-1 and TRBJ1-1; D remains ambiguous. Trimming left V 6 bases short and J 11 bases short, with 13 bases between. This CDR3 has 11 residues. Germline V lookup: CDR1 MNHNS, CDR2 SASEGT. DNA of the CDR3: TGTGCCAGCAGCAACAAAATCCTGGCTTTCTTT. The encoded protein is CASSNKILAFF.

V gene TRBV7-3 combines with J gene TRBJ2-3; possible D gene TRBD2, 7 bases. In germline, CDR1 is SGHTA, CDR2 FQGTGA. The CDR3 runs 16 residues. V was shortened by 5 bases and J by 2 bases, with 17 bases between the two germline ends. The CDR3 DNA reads TGTGCCAGCAGCCAGTCGGGGGGCTACCTCACAGATACGCAGTATTTT. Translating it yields CASSQSGGYLTDTQYF.

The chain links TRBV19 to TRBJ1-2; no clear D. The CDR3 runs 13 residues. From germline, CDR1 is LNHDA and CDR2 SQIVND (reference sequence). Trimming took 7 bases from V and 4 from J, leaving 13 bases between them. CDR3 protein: CASKGFGFYGYTF. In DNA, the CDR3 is TGTGCCAGTAAAGGTTTCGGGTTCTATGGCTACACCTTC.

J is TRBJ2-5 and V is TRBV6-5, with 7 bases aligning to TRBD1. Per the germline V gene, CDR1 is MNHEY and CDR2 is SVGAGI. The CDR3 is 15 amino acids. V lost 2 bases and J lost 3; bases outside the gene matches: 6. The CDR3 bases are TGTGCCAGCAGTTACGTGTCTACAGGGGAAGAGACCCAGTACTTC. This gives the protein CASSYVSTGEETQYF.

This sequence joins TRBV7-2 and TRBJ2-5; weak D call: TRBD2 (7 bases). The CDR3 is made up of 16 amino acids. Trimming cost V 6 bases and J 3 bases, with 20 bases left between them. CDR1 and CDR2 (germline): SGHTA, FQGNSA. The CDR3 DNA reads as TGTGCCAGCAGACCGAGGGTAGGGGGGGGCGAAGAGACCCAGTACTTC. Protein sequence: CASRPRVGGGEETQYF.